The 10 T cell receptor beta chains in this list originate from one sample, sequenced in a study of shared clonotypes between healthy human individuals. Assay: immunoSEQ multiplex PCR; the TCRdb copy retains only in-frame clones and omits some. The data show about 380,000 clones, about 96% seen once. The sequencing sample was made of memory CD8+ T cells sorted from blood. Specified subset: CD45RO+ cells pooled with CCR7-negative TemRA cells. The receptors stem from a man aged 25-45 years in good health.

CDR3 DNA sequence: TGTGCCAGCAGCAAGGAGATGGGCGGACCATTGCGGTTCTTC. It encodes CASSKEMGGPLRFF. The V call is TRBV21-1, the J call TRBJ2-1. TRBV21-1 represents a pseudogene. The CDR3 runs 14 residues.

This clone occurred once. CDR3 sequence: CASNRITANTEAFF. DNA for the CDR3: TGTGCCAGCAACCGTATAACAGCGAACACTGAAGCTTTCTTT. This chain connects TRBV9 to TRBJ1-1; D remains unclear. Germline assignment: CDR1 SGDLS and CDR2 YYNGEE. V lost 6 bases, J lost 1 base, and 13 bases lay in between. The CDR3 is 14 residues long.

Only one count was recorded for this clone. The same CDR3 also results from other DNA sequences found in this sample. This chain links TRBV5-1 with TRBJ2-5; D unresolved. Trimming removed 0 bases at V and 2 bases at J, with 8 bases between. Germline CDR1 SGHRS, CDR2 YFSETQ. CDR3 length: 14 amino acids. CDR3 region: CASSLVSGQETQYF. In DNA, the CDR3 is TGCGCCAGCAGCTTGGTTTCAGGACAAGAGACCCAGTACTTC. Together with reference TRBV5-1 and TRBJ2-5, the CDR3 gives the full variable domain: KAGVTQTPRYLIKTRGQQVTLSCSPISGHRSVSWYQQTPGQGLQFLFEYFSETQRNKGNFPGRFSGRQFSNSRSEMNVSTLELGDSALYLCASSLVSGQETQYFGPGTRLLVL.

This clone was observed once. J is TRBJ2-4 and V is TRBV27, with TRBD2 matching 11 bases. This CDR3 comprises 18 residues. The V segment lost 8 bases and the J segment 6 bases; nucleotides outside the gene matches: 18. The germline CDR1 and CDR2 sequences are MNHEY and SMNVEV (reference sequence). In DNA, the CDR3 is TGTGCCAGCGCCCAGGCTAGCGGGAGGTACCCCCTAGGAAACATTCAGTACTTC. It translates to CASAQASGRYPLGNIQYF.

This clone was counted once. The genes are TRBV7-9 and TRBJ1-1; D ambiguous. The germline gives CDR1 SEHNR, CDR2 FQNEAQ (reference sequence). CDR3 length: 17 amino acids. V dropped 4 bases and J dropped 4 bases, with 22 bases sitting between them. In nucleotides, the CDR3 is TGTGCCAGCAGCTCGGGAGGGCCCTTAAAGGTGGGCACTGAAGCTTTCTTT. Translation gives CASSSGGPLKVGTEAFF.

The V gene is TRBV25-1, the J gene TRBJ2-6; D gene ambiguous. V was trimmed by 4 bases and J by 4 bases, leaving 5 bases between them. Germline CDR1 reads MGHDK; CDR2 reads SYGVNS. The CDR3 loop spans 13 amino acids. The CDR3 bases are TGTGCCAGCAGTGTTACCGGGGCCAACGTCCTGACTTTC. As protein: CASSVTGANVLTF.

J is TRBJ1-4 and V is TRBV10-3, with TRBD1 identical over 9 bases. V shed 7 bases and J 8 bases; nucleotides not matched to a gene: 8. This CDR3 spans 14 amino acids. From germline, CDR1 is ENHRY and CDR2 SYGVKD. The CDR3 coding sequence is TGTGCCATCAACCCGGACAGGGGCCGGGAAAAACTGTTTTTT. This encodes CAINPDRGREKLFF.

As regards this clone: The sample holds other DNA sequences that translate to the same CDR3. The chain is built from TRBV19 and TRBJ2-7; 7 bases fit TRBD2. Germline CDR1 reads LNHDA; CDR2 reads SQIVND (reference sequence). The trim removed 4 bases at V and 0 bases at J, leaving 0 bases unmatched. The CDR3 consists of 13 residues. DNA of the CDR3: TGTGCCAGTAGTACTAGCGGCTCCTACGAGCAGTACTTC. As protein: CASSTSGSYEQYF. Supplemented by reference TRBV19 and TRBJ2-7, the full variable domain reads DGGITQSPKYLFRKEGQNVTLSCEQNLNHDAMYWYRQDPGQGLRLIYYSQIVNDFQKGDIAEGYSVSREKKESFPLTVTSAQKNPTAFYLCASSTSGSYEQYFGPGTRLTVT.

This chain connects TRBV28 to TRBJ1-4, with D hard to call. V lost 1 base and J lost 3, with 18 bases in between. This CDR3 has 18 amino acids. Germline V gene data show CDR1 as MDHEN and CDR2 as SYDVKM. CDR3 loop: CASSLSTRELFPNEKLFF. In DNA, the CDR3 is TGTGCCAGCAGTTTATCGACAAGGGAACTATTCCCTAATGAAAAACTGTTTTTT.

The count of this clone is one. V usage is TRBV27 and J usage is TRBJ1-3; 7 bases are shared with TRBD1. Trimming took 4 bases from V and 3 from J; bases not matched to a gene: 0. CDR3 length: 13 residues. Germline V lookup: CDR1 MNHEY, CDR2 SMNVEV (reference sequence). CDR3 sequence (DNA): TGTGCCAGCAGTTACAGGGGTGGAAACACCATATATTTT. It encodes CASSYRGGNTIYF.